This note documents a single T cell receptor (beta chain) sequence. In this sample, this clonotype turned up a few times. Its antigen specificity is not known. The input lacks base qualities; no much larger clone sits a single base away. The TCR beta CDR3 regions were amplified from the RNA transcripts. The TCR CDR3 was subjected to a first round of RT-PCR using the HTBI primer set and the Qiagen OneStep RT-PCR kit. The libraries were constructed in a second round of multiplex PCR and then size-selected and purified. Sequencing of the libraries was done on an Illumina HiSeq2000 using paired-end 100 bp reads. As for the original processing: SOAPnuke was used to process the raw data, throwing out any read that contained adapters or uncalled bases, had a mean Phred below 15, or lacked an exact constant-primer or identifier match. High-quality paired reads were merged using COPE v1.2.5, and each unique nucleotide sequence was defined as a clonotype. MiTCR v1.1 was used to align the clonotypes against IMGT TRBV, TRBD and TRBJ reference segments. The analysis included only V-J combinations with a frequency above 0.0001, which together covered roughly 99% of the repertoires. A TCS score was defined as the ratio between F50 (clonal expansion) and ExV (chaos), using BLOSUM62-based TCRdist between CDR3 peptides within each V-J. Welch's t-statistics and random forest reduced fewer than 550 V-J features to under 15, which were used in a naive Bayes classifier (R e1071). The Morisita-Horn index was used to measure how similar the thyroid and blood repertoires were. TCRdb passed the public sequencing reads through fastp at Q25 and MiXCR, retaining productive beta sequences. Rows are combined by CDR3 protein, so each entry shows the most common genes and DNA. Clone size and V and J calls follow TCRdb, not the original study. In all, the sample holds about 840,000 distinct CDR3 sequences, and approximately 40% of those were seen once. The ten top clones hold 8.9% of the sample.

This sample was taken from a study of T cells in Graves' hyperthyroidism and ophthalmopathy (dated by TCRdb to between 2019 and 2020). Background for the entire study: Peripheral blood was sampled at the time of initial diagnosis, prior to any treatment. The paper reports TCR Vbeta CDR3 sequencing of roughly 140 peripheral blood samples: around 45 ophthalmopathy, some 80 hyperthyroidism and some 17 progressor patients. The approximately 90 discovery patients were randomly split 7:3 into training and test sets. The study also compared thyroid tissue and blood T-cell repertoires from about 6 Graves' hyperthyroidism patients. A discovery cohort of about a hundred patients, roughly 45 with Graves' ophthalmopathy and under 60 with stable Graves' hyperthyroidism, was used to find distinguishing TCR V-J signatures. Once sampling was done, hyperthyroidism patients were given methimazole at a starting dose of 30 mg daily, whereas ophthalmopathy patients were given high-dose intravenous methylprednisolone. Prospective prediction of ophthalmopathy was tested in an independent validation cohort of approximately 19 hyperthyroidism patients and 17 patients who later progressed to ophthalmopathy. Paper-wide results and their limitations: Ophthalmopathy was separated from stable hyperthyroidism by a 13 V-J signature model, with approximately 89% sensitivity and just over 81% specificity obtained in cross-validation and 80%/75% obtained in testing. Sample size was not statistically predetermined, and blinding of investigators to group allocation was not performed. In validation, progression to ophthalmopathy was predicted by the model with 70.59% sensitivity and 72% to 85% specificity, a median of approximately 6.5 months before onset. Most expanded thyroid clonotypes (frequency above 0.001) were also detected in blood, a finding suggesting that blood repertoires may reflect thyroid immune responses.

Trimming removed 3 bases from V and 6 bases from J, leaving 15 bases between the germline ends. CDR1 and CDR2 are drawn from the germline V gene (reference sequence): LNHDA, SQIVND. The cysteine opens and the phenylalanine closes a CDR3 of 14 amino acids. Solely the CDR3 DNA is kept, with 42 bases framed from the first base. A patient counted as having stable Graves' hyperthyroidism if no progression to ophthalmopathy occurred over 18 months of follow-up. Hyperthyroidism patients were aged 18 to 65 years and newly diagnosed, with disease duration of less than 2 months. Exclusion was applied to patients with uncontrolled infections, other autoimmune diseases, pregnancy or lactation. Diagnoses were based on clinical symptoms, serum thyroxine and TRAb, thyroid ultrasound and orbital computed tomography. Ficoll-Paque density gradient centrifugation was used to isolate PBMCs from approximately 10 ml of fresh peripheral blood. Total RNA was extracted with Trizol reagent, and quality was checked on an Agilent 2100 Bioanalyzer.

This sequence uses TRBV19 and TRBJ2-7; the best D guess is TRBD2, with 6 bases matching. This clonotype was obtained from a young man with Graves' hyperthyroidism. Sample: blood. The DNA is TGTGCCAGTAGTATTGGCCAGCCCGGGGGCGAGCAGTACTTC. Its protein product is CASSIGQPGGEQYF.